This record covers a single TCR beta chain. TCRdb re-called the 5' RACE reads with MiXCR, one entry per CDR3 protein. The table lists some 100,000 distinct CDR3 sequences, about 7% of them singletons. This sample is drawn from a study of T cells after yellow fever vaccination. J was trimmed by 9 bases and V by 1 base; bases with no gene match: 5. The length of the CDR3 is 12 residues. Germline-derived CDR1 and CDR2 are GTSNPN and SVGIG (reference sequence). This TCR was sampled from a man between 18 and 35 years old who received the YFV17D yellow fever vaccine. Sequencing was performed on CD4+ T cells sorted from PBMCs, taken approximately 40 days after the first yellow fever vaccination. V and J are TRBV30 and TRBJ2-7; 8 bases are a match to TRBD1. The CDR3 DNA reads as TGTGCCTGGAGTGGCGACAGGGGTGGGCAGTACTTC. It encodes CAWSGDRGGQYF.